Listed below are T cell receptor beta chains from one sample, sequenced in a study of prognosis after radiotherapy for stage I lung cancer. TCRdb redid the calling of the multiplex PCR reads with MiXCR, one entry per CDR3 protein. Altogether about 22,000 distinct CDR3 sequences are present, 43% being singletons, with the ten largest covering roughly 33%. The input for sequencing was PBMCs, taken before or after stereotactic body radiation therapy (not recorded which). The receptors here all came from a donor aged 50 or older with non-small cell lung cancer. The CDR3 runs from the conserved cysteine through the conserved F or W. The order of the fields is V gene, CDR3 protein.

v_gene: TRBV28; CDR3aa: CASSPYKSTNYGYNEQFF
v_gene: TRBV24-1; CDR3aa: CATSDLLVFNEKLFF
v_gene: TRBV2; CDR3aa: CASSVYTEELFF
v_gene: TRBV19; CDR3aa: CASTLTDPVHSPLHF
v_gene: TRBV2; CDR3aa: CASRYPQGGLGMNTEAFF
v_gene: TRBV7-2; CDR3aa: CASSAPAGVSGEQYF
v_gene: TRBV12-3/TRBV12-4; CDR3aa: CASRKYGGNEQFF
v_gene: TRBV12-3/TRBV12-4; CDR3aa: CASSSTGTVVHGCTF
v_gene: TRBV19; CDR3aa: CASSNMAAGANVLTF
v_gene: TRBV7-9; CDR3aa: CAVGSRALLGNTEAFF
v_gene: TRBV11-2; CDR3aa: CASSLDVGQYGYTF
v_gene: TRBV7-6; CDR3aa: CASSLNRGDAGNTIYF
v_gene: TRBV12-3/TRBV12-4; CDR3aa: CASSLGLEQGKFYGYTF
v_gene: TRBV6-5; CDR3aa: CSSIYSRGAGGYTF
v_gene: TRBV5-1; CDR3aa: CASSFMIGDQETQYF
v_gene: TRBV18; CDR3aa: CASSPRPRGGADTQYF
v_gene: TRBV7-9; CDR3aa: CASSFRGDAKNIKYF
v_gene: TRBV5-5; CDR3aa: CASSLTVFYGYTF
v_gene: TRBV20-1; CDR3aa: CSARGWREGADTQYF
v_gene: TRBV2; CDR3aa: CATGGDTEAFF
v_gene: TRBV4-3; CDR3aa: CASSQELQYGYTF
v_gene: TRBV6-5; CDR3aa: CASSYTGYQPQHF
v_gene: TRBV18; CDR3aa: CASSPPQRKGYTF
v_gene: TRBV19; CDR3aa: CASGDRVGNQPQHF
v_gene: TRBV4-2; CDR3aa: CASSLSLGLLTEAFF
v_gene: TRBV6-1; CDR3aa: CASGEGNSYEQYF
v_gene: TRBV20-1; CDR3aa: CSAAGGDYGYTF
v_gene: TRBV28; CDR3aa: CASSPLFMGSYGYTF
v_gene: TRBV7-9; CDR3aa: CASRTGTSGGADGGELFF
v_gene: TRBV7-9; CDR3aa: CASSLAWTGTSSGANLLTF
v_gene: TRBV20-1; CDR3aa: CSAARAAHTVELFF
v_gene: TRBV7-2; CDR3aa: CASRSLLAALTDTQYF
v_gene: TRBV7-2; CDR3aa: CASSFRDQPQHF
v_gene: TRBV12-3/TRBV12-4; CDR3aa: CASRTQFGVCYTF
v_gene: TRBV12-3/TRBV12-4; CDR3aa: CASSLGLRGYTF
v_gene: TRBV6-1; CDR3aa: CASSEGTGVSGELFF
v_gene: TRBV7-3; CDR3aa: CASSATATVTDTQYF
v_gene: TRBV2; CDR3aa: CASSGQVSNQPQHF
v_gene: TRBV7-7; CDR3aa: CASSPTGGADTQYF
v_gene: TRBV11-2; CDR3aa: CASSLTGGRSHEQYF
v_gene: TRBV9; CDR3aa: CASSVGVPGTSGYTF
v_gene: TRBV11-2; CDR3aa: CASSLDGVTVVYGYTF
v_gene: TRBV28; CDR3aa: CASSLVGGRAFF
v_gene: TRBV9; CDR3aa: CASSVSLNKLTGELFF
v_gene: TRBV2; CDR3aa: CASETGTGIYGYTF
v_gene: TRBV2; CDR3aa: CAITIAVGGSDTQYF
v_gene: TRBV27; CDR3aa: CASSLWTGSDTQYF
v_gene: TRBV29-1; CDR3aa: CSVVSYGNTGELFF
v_gene: TRBV20-1; CDR3aa: CSARDHRGNTEAFF
v_gene: TRBV27; CDR3aa: CASSRDRLPYNSPLHF
v_gene: TRBV4-3; CDR3aa: CASSHSRGLDNEQFF
v_gene: TRBV2; CDR3aa: CASSESSTRGYF
v_gene: TRBV12-3/TRBV12-4; CDR3aa: CASSSQGYYGYTF
v_gene: TRBV5-6; CDR3aa: CASSSTREFHNEQFF
v_gene: TRBV6-4; CDR3aa: CASRTSLREAFF
v_gene: TRBV6-2/TRBV6-3; CDR3aa: CPSSSRDDLTDTQYF
v_gene: TRBV5-1; CDR3aa: CASSLSGTGGSGNTIYF